The present entry profiles one T cell receptor (beta chain) with its context. Its antigen is not identified. PCR amplification relied on 60 Vbeta primers (plus 13 Jbeta primers). Generated by immunoSEQ multiplex PCR, the TCRdb table keeps only in-frame clones and is missing some. The sample lists under 150,000 clones; roughly 70% were seen once. CDR1 and CDR2 from the germline V gene are SNHLY and FYNNEI. The V gene lost 5 bases and the J gene lost 5 bases, with 8 bases spanning the gap. The CDR3 consists of 12 residues. This entry comes from a study of cytomegalovirus exposure and HLA in healthy donors. Study-wide points: Several top significant clusters appeared, in a later analysis, to be linked to common viral pathogens. Roughly uniform depth of sequencing across donors was assumed in presence/absence analyses. Indistinguishable V segments such as TRBV6-2 and TRBV6-3 were excluded. Likely technical artifact: a cluster of highly shared sequence variants.

The receptor was isolated from a man in his fifties or sixties in good health and CMV-seropositive. The rearrangement uses TRBV2 and TRBJ2-3; maybe TRBD1 (6 bases). The sequenced material came from PBMCs. This CDR3 is CASSQGLDTQYF. In DNA, the CDR3 is TGTGCCAGCAGTCAGGGGTTAGATACGCAGTATTTT.